Detailed here is one T cell receptor beta chain. Germline V CDR1 and CDR2: ENHRY, SYGVKD. V gave up 10 bases and J gave up 1 base; unmatched junction bases: 3. The CDR3 covers 13 residues. Authors' data handling: The authors estimated nucleated cell counts from reference gene primer amplification. Some clones are missing from TCRdb's copy, which holds only in-frame ones; the method was immunoSEQ multiplex PCR. V and J calls and clone size are as listed in that table; D and trimming were resolved from the DNA. The sample contains a few hundred thousand clones, more than 75% of which appear only once. This sample is part of a study of blood T cell repertoires in COVID-19. Study information: Samples came from the United States, Italy and Spain, spanning acute and convalescent COVID-19. Sample material is recorded as cDNA or gDNA derived from T cells, B-cell-depleted T cells, or PBMCs.

The clonotype originates from a man aged 40-50 years with acute or convalescent COVID-19. V is TRBV10-3 and J is TRBJ1-1, with 10 bases fitting TRBD1. Sequenced sample: peripheral blood. This CDR3 reads CATGTGANTEAFF. The CDR3 coding sequence is TGTGCCACAGGGACAGGGGCGAACACTGAAGCTTTCTTT.